This T cell receptor beta chain was captured in a study of regulatory T cells in long-lasting Graves disease. Study-level points and caveats: Newly diagnosed Graves' patients had higher TCR diversity than persistent ones. Authors noted too few samples as a limitation.

In the case of this clonotype: Its target is unknown.

Libraries of TCR beta came from iRepertoire HTBI primers plus Arm-PCR of CDR3 regions. Via MiXCR, TCRdb re-called the multiplex PCR reads, giving one row per CDR3 protein. The data hold about 430,000 distinct CDR3 sequences, with approximately 15% observed a single time. Noted time point: newly diagnosed GD, antithyroid drugs for less than 3 months. PBMC RNA served as the TCR library source. The CDR3 is 14 residues long. V lost 1 base, J lost 5 bases, and 6 bases lay in between. Germline loops: CDR1 SGHVS, CDR2 FNYEAQ. These data were also filed under a second study, of T cells in Graves' hyperthyroidism and ophthalmopathy. As that study records: The authors' 13 V-J model separated ophthalmopathy from stable hyperthyroidism.

This sequence was found in a woman in her thirties or forties with Graves disease. The chain recombines TRBV7-6 with TRBJ1-6; D unresolved. Sequencing was performed on peripheral blood mononuclear cells (PBMCs), taken at new diagnosis, from a patient treated with antithyroid drugs. The CDR3 reads CASSLGADNSPLHF. In nucleotides, the CDR3 is TGTGCCAGCAGCTTAGGGGCTGATAATTCACCCCTCCACTTT.